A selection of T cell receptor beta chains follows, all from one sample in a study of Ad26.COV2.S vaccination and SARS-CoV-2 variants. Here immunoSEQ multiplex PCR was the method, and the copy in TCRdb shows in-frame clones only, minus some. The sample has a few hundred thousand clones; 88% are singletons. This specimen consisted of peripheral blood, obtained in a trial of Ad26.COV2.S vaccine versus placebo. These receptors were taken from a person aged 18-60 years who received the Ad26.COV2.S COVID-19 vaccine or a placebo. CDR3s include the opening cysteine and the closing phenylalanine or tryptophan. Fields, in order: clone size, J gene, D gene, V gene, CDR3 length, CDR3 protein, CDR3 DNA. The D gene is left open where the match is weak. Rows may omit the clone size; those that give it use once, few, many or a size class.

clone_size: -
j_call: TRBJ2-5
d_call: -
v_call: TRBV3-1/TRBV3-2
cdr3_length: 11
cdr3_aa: CASSQGANWYF
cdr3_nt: TGTGCCAGCAGCCAAGGGGCTAATTGGTACTTC

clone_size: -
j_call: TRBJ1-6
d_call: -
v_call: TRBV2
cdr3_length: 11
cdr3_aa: CASNGGSPLHF
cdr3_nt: TGTGCCAGCAACGGGGGTTCACCCCTCCACTTT

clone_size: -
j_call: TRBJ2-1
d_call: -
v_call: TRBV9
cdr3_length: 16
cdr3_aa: CASSVGQGSSYNEQFF
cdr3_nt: TGTGCCAGCAGCGTTGGCCAGGGAAGCTCCTACAATGAGCAGTTCTTC

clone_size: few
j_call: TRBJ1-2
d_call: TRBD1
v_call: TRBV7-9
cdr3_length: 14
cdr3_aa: CASSLAEQGGGYTF
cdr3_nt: TGTGCCAGCAGCTTAGCGGAACAGGGGGGCGGCTACACCTTC

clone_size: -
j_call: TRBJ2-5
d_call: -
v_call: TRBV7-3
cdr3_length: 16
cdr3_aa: CASSLNTGPKPKTQYF
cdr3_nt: TGTGCCAGCAGCCTAAACACAGGGCCGAAACCAAAGACCCAGTACTTC

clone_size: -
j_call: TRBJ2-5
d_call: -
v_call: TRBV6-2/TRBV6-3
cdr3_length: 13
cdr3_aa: CASSLQGAGTQYF
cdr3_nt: TGTGCCAGCAGTTTACAGGGAGCAGGGACCCAGTACTTC

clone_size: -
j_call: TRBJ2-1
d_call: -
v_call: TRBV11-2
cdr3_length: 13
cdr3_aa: CASSLASYNEQFF
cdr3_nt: TGTGCCAGCAGCTTAGCCTCATACAATGAGCAGTTCTTC

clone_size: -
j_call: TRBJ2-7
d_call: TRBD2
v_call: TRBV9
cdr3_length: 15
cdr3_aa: CASSSREGLAGVQYF
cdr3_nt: TGTGCCAGCAGCTCCCGGGAAGGGCTGGCGGGGGTGCAGTACTTC

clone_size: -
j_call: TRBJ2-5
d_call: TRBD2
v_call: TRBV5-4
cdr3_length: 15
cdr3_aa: CASSSHGGVQETQYF
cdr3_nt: TGTGCCAGCAGCTCCCACGGGGGGGTTCAAGAGACCCAGTACTTC

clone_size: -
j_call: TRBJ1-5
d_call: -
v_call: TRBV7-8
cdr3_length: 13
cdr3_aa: CASSSGPKQPQHF
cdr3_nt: TGTGCCAGCAGCTCGGGACCAAAACAGCCCCAGCATTTT

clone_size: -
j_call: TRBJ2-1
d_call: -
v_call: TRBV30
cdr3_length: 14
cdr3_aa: CAWSVATVVGEQFF
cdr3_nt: TGTGCCTGGAGTGTGGCCACAGTGGTGGGTGAGCAGTTCTTC

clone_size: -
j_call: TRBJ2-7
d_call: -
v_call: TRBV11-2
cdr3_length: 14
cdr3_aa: CASSLDVRIYEQYF
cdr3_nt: TGTGCCAGCAGCTTAGATGTACGGATCTACGAGCAGTACTTC

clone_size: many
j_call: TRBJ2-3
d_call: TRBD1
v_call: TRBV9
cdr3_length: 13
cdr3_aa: CASGTGSTDTQYF
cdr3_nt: TGTGCCAGCGGGACAGGGAGCACAGATACGCAGTATTTT

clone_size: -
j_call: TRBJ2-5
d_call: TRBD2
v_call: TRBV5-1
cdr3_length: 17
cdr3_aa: CASSLVFGGGAEETQYF
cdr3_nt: TGCGCCAGCAGCTTGGTGTTTGGCGGGGGGGCTGAAGAGACCCAGTACTTC

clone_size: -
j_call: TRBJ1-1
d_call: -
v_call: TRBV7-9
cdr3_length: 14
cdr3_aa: CASSPGQRNTEAFF
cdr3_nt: TGTGCCAGCAGCCCCGGACAGAGGAACACTGAAGCTTTCTTT

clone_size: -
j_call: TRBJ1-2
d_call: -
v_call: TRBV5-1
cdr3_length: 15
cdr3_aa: CASSPGYGANYGYTF
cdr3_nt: TGCGCCAGCAGCCCGGGGTACGGAGCTAACTATGGCTACACCTTC

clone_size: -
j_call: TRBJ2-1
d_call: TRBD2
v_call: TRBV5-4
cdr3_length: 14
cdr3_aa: CASSPGLDQYEQFF
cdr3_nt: TGTGCCAGCAGCCCGGGACTAGACCAATACGAGCAGTTCTTC

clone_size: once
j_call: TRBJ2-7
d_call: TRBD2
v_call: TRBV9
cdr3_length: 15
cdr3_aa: CASSVAGGPLYEQYF
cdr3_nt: TGTGCCAGCAGCGTAGCGGGGGGGCCTCTCTACGAGCAGTACTTC

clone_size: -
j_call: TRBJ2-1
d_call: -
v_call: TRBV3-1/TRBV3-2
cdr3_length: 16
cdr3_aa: CASSQRRGPTYNEQFF
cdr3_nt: TGTGCCAGCAGTCAGCGCCGGGGACCTACCTACAATGAGCAGTTCTTC

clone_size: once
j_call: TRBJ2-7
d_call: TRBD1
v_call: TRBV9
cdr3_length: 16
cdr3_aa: CASSVGSGGQIYEQYF
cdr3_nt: TGTGCCAGCAGCGTAGGGTCAGGGGGCCAAATCTACGAGCAGTACTTC

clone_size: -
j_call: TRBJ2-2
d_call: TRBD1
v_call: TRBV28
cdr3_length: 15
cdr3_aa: CASRRQGTNTGELFF
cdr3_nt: TGTGCCAGCAGGAGACAGGGGACAAACACCGGGGAGCTGTTTTTT

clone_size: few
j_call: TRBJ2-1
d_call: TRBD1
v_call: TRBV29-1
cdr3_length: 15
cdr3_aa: CSVRTGQSSYNEQFF
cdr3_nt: TGCAGCGTCCGGACAGGGCAAAGCTCCTACAATGAGCAGTTCTTC

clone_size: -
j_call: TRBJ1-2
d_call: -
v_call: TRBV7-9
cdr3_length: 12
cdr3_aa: CASSLENVGYTF
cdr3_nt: TGTGCCAGCAGCTTAGAGAATGTAGGCTACACCTTC

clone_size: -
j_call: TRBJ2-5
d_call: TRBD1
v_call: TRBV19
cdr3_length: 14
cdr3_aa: CASSTSTGYETQYF
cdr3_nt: TGTGCCAGTAGTACCTCGACAGGGTATGAGACCCAGTACTTC

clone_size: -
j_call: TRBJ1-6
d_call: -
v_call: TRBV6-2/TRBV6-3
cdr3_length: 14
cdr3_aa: CASSYEFSLRPLHF
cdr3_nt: TGTGCCAGCAGTTACGAGTTCAGCCTCAGACCCCTCCACTTT

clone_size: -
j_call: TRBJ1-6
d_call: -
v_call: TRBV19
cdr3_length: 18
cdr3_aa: CASSIEIAGAGNDSPLHF
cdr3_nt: TGTGCCAGTAGTATAGAAATCGCGGGAGCAGGGAACGATTCACCCCTCCACTTT

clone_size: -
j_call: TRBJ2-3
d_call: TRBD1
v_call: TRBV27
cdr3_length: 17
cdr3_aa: CASSFGGTGFSTDTQYF
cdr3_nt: TGTGCCAGCAGTTTCGGAGGGACAGGATTTAGCACAGATACGCAGTATTTT

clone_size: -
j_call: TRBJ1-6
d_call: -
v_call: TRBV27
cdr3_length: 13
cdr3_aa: CASSLGGTGALHF
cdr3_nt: TGTGCCAGCAGTTTGGGGGGGACGGGGGCCCTCCACTTT

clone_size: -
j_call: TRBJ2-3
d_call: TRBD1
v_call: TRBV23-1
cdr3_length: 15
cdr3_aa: CASRLWDRGTDTQYF
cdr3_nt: TGCGCCAGCAGGCTATGGGACAGGGGCACAGATACGCAGTATTTT

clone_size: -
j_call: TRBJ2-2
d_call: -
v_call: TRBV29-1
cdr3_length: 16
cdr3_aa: CSVLGGAGQYTGELFF
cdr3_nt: TGCAGCGTTTTGGGTGGGGCGGGTCAGTACACCGGGGAGCTGTTTTTT

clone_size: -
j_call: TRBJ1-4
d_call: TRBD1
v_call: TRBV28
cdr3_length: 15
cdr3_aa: CASSLMGQGGEKLFF
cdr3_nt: TGTGCCAGCAGTTTAATGGGACAGGGGGGTGAAAAACTGTTTTTT

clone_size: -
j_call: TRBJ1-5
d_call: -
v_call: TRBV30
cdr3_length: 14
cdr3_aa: CAWERPEGNQPQHF
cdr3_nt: TGTGCCTGGGAGCGTCCTGAGGGCAATCAGCCCCAGCATTTT

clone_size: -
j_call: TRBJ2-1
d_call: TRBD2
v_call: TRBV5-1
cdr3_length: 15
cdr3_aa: CASTAREGAPNEQFF
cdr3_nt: TGCGCCAGCACAGCCCGGGAGGGTGCCCCTAATGAGCAGTTCTTC

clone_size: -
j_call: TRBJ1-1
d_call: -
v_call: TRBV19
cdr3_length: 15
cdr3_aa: CASSTPLRTEVEAFF
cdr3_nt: TGTGCCAGTAGTACCCCCTTGAGGACAGAGGTTGAAGCTTTCTTT